This TCR beta chain comes out of a study of T cell responses to AZD1222 COVID-19 vaccine. Points from the study as a whole: The span of vaccine-associated CD4 TCRs extended across spike, with dominance at 160-218 and 743-854.

Points on this clone: Its antigen remains unidentified.

The assay was immunoSEQ multiplex PCR, and TCRdb's table has in-frame clones only and misses some. The table lists over 50,000 clones, about four fifths of them singletons. The germline V and J ends were trimmed by 5 bases and 4 bases, with 5 bases remaining between them. Germline lookup yields CDR1 SGHNT and CDR2 YENEEA. The CDR3 consists of 11 residues. Second-dose intervals near 4 or 12 weeks were combined. Sequences were derived from peripheral blood, sampled 28 days after the second AZD1222 dose. This rearrangement joins TRBV11-3 to TRBJ1-1; D is undetermined. The clonotype was recovered from an adult who received the AZD1222 COVID-19 vaccine. This chain's CDR3 is CASSDGTEAFF. CDR3 nucleotide sequence: TGTGCCAGCAGCGACGGCACTGAAGCTTTCTTT.